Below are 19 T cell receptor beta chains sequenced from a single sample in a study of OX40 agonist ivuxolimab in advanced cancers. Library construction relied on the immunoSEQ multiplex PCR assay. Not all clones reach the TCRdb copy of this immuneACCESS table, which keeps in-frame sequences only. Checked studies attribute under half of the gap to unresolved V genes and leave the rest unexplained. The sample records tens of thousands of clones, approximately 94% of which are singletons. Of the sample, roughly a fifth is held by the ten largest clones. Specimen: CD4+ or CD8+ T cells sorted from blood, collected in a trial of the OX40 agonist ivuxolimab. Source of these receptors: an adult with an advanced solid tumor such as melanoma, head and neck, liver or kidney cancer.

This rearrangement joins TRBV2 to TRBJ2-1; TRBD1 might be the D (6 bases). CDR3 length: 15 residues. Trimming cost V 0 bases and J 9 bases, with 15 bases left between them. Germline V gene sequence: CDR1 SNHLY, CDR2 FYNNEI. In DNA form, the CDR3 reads TGTGCCAGCAGTGAAGCGCACTACAGGGCCGGTGAGCAGTTCTTC. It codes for CASSEAHYRAGEQFF.

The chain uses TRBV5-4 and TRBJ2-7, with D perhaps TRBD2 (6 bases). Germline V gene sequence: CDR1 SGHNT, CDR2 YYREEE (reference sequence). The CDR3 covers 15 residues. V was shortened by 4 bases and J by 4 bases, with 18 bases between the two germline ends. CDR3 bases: TGTGCCAGCAGCCTCTACTCGGGTAGCGGATACGAGCAGTACTTC. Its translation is CASSLYSGSGYEQYF.

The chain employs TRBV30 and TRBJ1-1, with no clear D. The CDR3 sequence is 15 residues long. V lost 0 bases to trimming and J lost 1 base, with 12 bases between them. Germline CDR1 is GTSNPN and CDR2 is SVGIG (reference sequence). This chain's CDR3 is CAWSVRWQENTEAFF. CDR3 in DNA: TGTGCCTGGAGTGTACGGTGGCAGGAGAACACTGAAGCTTTCTTT. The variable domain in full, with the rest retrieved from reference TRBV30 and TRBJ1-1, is SQTIHQWPATLVQPVGSPLSLECTVEGTSNPNLYWYRQAAGRGLQLLFYSVGIGQISSEVPQNLSASRPQDRQFILSSKKLLLSDSGFYLCAWSVRWQENTEAFFGQGTRLTVV.

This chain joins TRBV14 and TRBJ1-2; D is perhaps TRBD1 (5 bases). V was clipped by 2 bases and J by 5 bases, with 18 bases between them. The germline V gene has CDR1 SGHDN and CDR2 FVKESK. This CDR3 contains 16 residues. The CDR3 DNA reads TGTGCCAGCAGCCAACTTAAGCCTCGGGGGGGGTATGGCTACACCTTC. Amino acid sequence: CASSQLKPRGGYGYTF.

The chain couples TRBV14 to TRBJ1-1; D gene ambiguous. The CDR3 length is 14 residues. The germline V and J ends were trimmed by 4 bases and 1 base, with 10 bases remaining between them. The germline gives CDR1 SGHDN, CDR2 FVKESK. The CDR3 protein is CASSPWTGNTEAFF. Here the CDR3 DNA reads TGTGCCAGCAGCCCCTGGACGGGGAACACTGAAGCTTTCTTT.

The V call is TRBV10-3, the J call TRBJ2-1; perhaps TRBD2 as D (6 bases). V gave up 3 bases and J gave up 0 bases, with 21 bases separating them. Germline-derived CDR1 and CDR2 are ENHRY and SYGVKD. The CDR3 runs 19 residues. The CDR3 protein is CAISDKLALITLSYNEQFF. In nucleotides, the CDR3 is TGTGCCATCAGTGACAAACTAGCCCTCATTACGCTCTCCTACAATGAGCAGTTCTTC.

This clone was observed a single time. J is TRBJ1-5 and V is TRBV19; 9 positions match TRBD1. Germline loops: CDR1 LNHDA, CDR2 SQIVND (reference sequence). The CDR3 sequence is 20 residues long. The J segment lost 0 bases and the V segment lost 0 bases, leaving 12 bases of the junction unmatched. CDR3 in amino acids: CASSIEGTGILQYSNQPQHF. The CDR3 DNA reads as TGTGCCAGTAGTATAGAGGGGACAGGGATCTTGCAGTATAGCAATCAGCCCCAGCATTTT.

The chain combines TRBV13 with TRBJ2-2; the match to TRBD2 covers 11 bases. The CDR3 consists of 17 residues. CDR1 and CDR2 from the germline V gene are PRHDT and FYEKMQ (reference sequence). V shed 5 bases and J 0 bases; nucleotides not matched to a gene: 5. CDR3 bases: TGTGCCAGCAGCACAACTAGCGGGAGTTCGAACACCGGGGAGCTGTTTTTT. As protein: CASSTTSGSSNTGELFF.

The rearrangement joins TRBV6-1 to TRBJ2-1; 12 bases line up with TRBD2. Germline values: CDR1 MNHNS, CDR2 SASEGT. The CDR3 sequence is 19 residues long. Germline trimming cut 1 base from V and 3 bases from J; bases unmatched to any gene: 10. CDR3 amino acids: CASSEGVLAGGLYYNEQFF. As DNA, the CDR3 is TGTGCCAGCAGTGAAGGGGTGCTAGCGGGAGGGCTCTACTACAATGAGCAGTTCTTC.

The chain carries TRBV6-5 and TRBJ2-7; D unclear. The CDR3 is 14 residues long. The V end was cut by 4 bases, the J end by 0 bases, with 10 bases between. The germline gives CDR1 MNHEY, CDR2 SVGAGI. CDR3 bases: TGTGCCAGCAGTTCCGGGTGGAGCTCCTACGAGCAGTACTTC. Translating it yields CASSSGWSSYEQYF.

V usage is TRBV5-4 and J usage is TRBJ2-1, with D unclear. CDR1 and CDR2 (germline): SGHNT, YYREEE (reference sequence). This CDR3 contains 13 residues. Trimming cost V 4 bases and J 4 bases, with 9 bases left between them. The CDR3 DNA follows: TGTGCCAGCAGCCCGCAGGATTACAATGAGCAGTTCTTC. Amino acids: CASSPQDYNEQFF.

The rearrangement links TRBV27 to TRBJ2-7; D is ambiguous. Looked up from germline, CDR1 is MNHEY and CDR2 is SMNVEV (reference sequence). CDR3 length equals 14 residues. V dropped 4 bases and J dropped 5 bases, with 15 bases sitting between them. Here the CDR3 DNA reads TGTGCCAGCAGTTCCCCGGGCAGTACTGACGAGCAGTACTTC. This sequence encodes CASSSPGSTDEQYF.

The CDR3 nucleotides are TGTGCCAGCGGCGACCCGACTAGCGGAGGCTCCTACAATGAGCAGTTCTTC. Translation: CASGDPTSGGSYNEQFF. This chain joins TRBV28 and TRBJ2-1, with 9 bases fitting TRBD2. Germline trimming cut 8 bases from V and 0 bases from J; bases unmatched to any gene: 11. The germline gives CDR1 MDHEN, CDR2 SYDVKM. The CDR3 totals 17 residues.

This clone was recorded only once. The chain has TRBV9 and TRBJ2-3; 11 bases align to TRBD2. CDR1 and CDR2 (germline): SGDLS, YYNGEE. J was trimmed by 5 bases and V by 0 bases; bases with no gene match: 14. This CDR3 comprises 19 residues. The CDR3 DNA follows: TGTGCCAGCAGCGTAGGGGTTTCAGTAGCGGGAGGGCCGTTAGATACGCAGTATTTT. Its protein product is CASSVGVSVAGGPLDTQYF.

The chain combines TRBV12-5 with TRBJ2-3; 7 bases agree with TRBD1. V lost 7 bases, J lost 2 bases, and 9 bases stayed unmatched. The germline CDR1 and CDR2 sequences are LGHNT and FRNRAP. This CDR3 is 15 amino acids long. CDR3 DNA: TGTGCTAGTGCCCCCCTGACAGGGTACACAGATACGCAGTATTTT. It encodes CASAPLTGYTDTQYF.

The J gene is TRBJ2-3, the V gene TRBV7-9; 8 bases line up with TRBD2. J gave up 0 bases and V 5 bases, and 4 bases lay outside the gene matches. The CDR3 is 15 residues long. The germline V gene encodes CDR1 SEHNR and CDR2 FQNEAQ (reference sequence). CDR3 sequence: CASSPGLASTDTQYF. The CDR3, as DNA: TGTGCCAGCAGCCCCGGACTAGCTAGCACAGATACGCAGTATTTT.

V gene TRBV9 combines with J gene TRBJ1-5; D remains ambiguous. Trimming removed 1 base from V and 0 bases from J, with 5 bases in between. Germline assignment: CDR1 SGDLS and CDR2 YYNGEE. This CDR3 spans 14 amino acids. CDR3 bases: TGTGCCAGCAGCGTAAGTAGTAGCAATCAGCCCCAGCATTTT. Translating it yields CASSVSSSNQPQHF.

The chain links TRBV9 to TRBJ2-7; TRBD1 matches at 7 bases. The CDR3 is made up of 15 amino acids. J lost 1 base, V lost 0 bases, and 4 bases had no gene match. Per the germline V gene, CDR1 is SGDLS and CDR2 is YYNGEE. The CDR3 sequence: CASSVGDSLSYEQYF. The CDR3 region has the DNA TGTGCCAGCAGCGTAGGGGACAGCCTTTCCTACGAGCAGTACTTC.

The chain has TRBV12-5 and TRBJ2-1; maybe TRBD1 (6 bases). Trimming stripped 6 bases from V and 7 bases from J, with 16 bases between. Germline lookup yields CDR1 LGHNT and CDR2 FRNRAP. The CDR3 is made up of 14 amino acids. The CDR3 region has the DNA TGTGCTAGTGGCCCACAGGGATGGTTGAATGAGCAGTTCTTC. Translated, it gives CASGPQGWLNEQFF.